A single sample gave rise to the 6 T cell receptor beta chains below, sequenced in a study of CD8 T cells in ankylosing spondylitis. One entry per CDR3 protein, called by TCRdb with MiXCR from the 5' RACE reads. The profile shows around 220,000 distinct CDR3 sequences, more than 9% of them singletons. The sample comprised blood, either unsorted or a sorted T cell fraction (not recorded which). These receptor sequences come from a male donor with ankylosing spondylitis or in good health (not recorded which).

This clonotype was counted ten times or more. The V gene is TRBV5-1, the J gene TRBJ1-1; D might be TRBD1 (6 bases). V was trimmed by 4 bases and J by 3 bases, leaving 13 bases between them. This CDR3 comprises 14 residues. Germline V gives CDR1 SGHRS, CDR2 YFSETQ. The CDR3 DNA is TGCGCCAGCAGCCCTGACAGGAGTGACACTGAAGCTTTCTTT. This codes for CASSPDRSDTEAFF.

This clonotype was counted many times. CDR3: CASSNRGDTGELFF. CDR3 sequence (DNA): TGTGCCAGCAGCAACAGGGGAGACACCGGGGAGCTGTTTTTT. The V call is TRBV3-1, the J call TRBJ2-2, with 7 bases fitting TRBD1. The CDR3 totals 14 residues. Germline CDR1 is LGHDT and CDR2 is YNNKEL (reference sequence). V lost 5 bases to trimming and J lost 3 bases; unmatched junction nucleotides: 3.

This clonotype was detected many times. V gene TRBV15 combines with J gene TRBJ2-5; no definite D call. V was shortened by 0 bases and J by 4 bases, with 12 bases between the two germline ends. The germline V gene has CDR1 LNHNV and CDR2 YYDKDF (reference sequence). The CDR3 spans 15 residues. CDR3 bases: TGTGCCACCAGCAGAGATCCTCTCCCATCAGAGACCCAGTACTTC. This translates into CATSRDPLPSETQYF.

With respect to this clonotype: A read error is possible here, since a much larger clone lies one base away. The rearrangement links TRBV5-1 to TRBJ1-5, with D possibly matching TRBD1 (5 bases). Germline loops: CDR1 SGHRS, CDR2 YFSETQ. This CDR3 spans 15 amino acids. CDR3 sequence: CASSPDSYSNQHQHF. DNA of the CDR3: TGCGCCAGCAGCCCTGACAGTTATAGCAATCAGCACCAGCATTTT.

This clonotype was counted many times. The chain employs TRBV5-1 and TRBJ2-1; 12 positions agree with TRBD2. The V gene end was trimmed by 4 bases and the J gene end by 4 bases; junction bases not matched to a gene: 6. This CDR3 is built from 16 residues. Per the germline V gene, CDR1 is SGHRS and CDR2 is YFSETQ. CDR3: CASSMTSGGVYNEQFF. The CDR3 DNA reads TGCGCCAGCAGCATGACTAGCGGGGGTGTTTACAATGAGCAGTTCTTC. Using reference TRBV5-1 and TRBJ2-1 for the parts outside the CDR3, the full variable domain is KAGVTQTPRYLIKTRGQQVTLSCSPISGHRSVSWYQQTPGQGLQFLFEYFSETQRNKGNFPGRFSGRQFSNSRSEMNVSTLELGDSALYLCASSMTSGGVYNEQFFGPGTRLTVL.

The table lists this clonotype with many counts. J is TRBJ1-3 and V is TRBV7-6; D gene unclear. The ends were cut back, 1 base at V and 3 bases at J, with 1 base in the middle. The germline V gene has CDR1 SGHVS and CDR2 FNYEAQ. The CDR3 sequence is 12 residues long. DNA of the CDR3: TGTGCCAGCAGCTTAGATGGAAACACCATATATTTT. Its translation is CASSLDGNTIYF.